This TCR beta chain was recovered during a study of cytomegalovirus exposure and HLA in healthy donors (dated by TCRdb to the late 2010s). For context, the study as a whole: An earlier analysis of several hundred of the donors reported 250 to 350 Gb of sequence data and some 120 million unique TCR beta sequences from roughly 200 million T cells. An early release covering more than 500 HLA-typed donors comprised about 300 gigabases of sequencing data and around 80 million unique TCR sequences. Of the roughly 390 genotyped donors, 81% fell in the genetic ancestry cluster associated with self-reported Caucasian donors. The aim of the study was to test whether cataloging public T cell receptors could identify signatures of past pathogen exposure. Using immunosequencing, the study profiled T cell repertoires from fewer than 700 subjects and related those repertoires to cytomegalovirus serostatus. In addition to the first cohort of roughly 700 subjects, a separate validation cohort of about 120 different subjects was used. To predict cytomegalovirus infection status, the study combined high-throughput TCR immunosequencing, statistical association of individual TCRs with disease status, and machine learning. To study patterns of TCR occurrence, a later analysis re-analyzed previously published TCR beta repertoires from 600 to 750 donors and added high-resolution HLA genotyping. Rather than drawing on any new phenotypic data, the later analysis identified candidate immune exposures from TCR beta sequences and the way those sequences occurred across donors. An earlier analysis of 587 of the donors applied high-throughput TCR beta sequencing to assess whether each TCR beta V gene segment acted as functional or pseudogenic. Donor age, sex, ethnicity and CMV serostatus were compiled alongside the repertoire data. Genome-wide SNP genotypes for about 65% of the 666 donors were used in a later genetic analysis, which treated that subset as a discovery cohort. All discovery cohort repertoires had been generated on a single sequencing platform. Both class I and class II loci were covered by HLA typing, at four-digit resolution. Typing coverage differed by locus: A, B, C, DRB1 and DQB1 were typed in roughly 620-640 donors, DQA1 in about 500, DPA1 in around 600, and DPB1 in about 450. About 5 DR-DQ haplotypes were handled as single units for association and clustering, since linkage in the cohort was strong. Among 350 to 400 genotyped donors of the cohort, an average of around 240,000 unique TCR beta nucleotide sequences were sequenced per donor, roughly 20% of them non-productive. General findings and caveats noted by the study authors: The earlier analysis of 587 of the donors excluded approximately 15 rarely observed V segments, including chromosome 9 orphons, because counts were too low. The classifier was reported to diagnose cytomegalovirus status with high specificity and sensitivity in both the original cohort and the validation cohort. In a later analysis, the rate of TCR association differed among HLA loci, with DRB1 alleles having the most associated TCRs and HLA-C alleles having the fewest. In a later analysis, most CMV-associated TCR beta chains were found to appear HLA-restricted, with HLA associations seemingly driven largely by CMV exposure. An association between a missense DCLRE1C variant and V-gene and J-gene trimming of TCR beta chains was found in a later genetic analysis and replicated in an independent cohort. In vitro tests confirmed that a few of the cytomegalovirus-associated TCR beta chains recognize cytomegalovirus antigens. A further reported finding was that TCR beta sequences accurately predicted the HLA-A and HLA-B alleles for most subjects in the first cohort. According to the authors, the approach could potentially be generalized to other disease states and immunological phenotypes. Strong co-occurrence of HLA alleles, especially DR and DQ, made assigning TCR associations to individual alleles difficult. Because some donors lacked HLA typing at each locus, the association tests relied only on the typed subset. In a later genetic analysis, fewer N-insertions in productive TCRs were reported among donors in an Asian-associated ancestry cluster than the approximately 630-donor mean. A later analysis found that HLA-associated TCR beta chains were more clonally expanded and had lower generation probabilities than equally common non-associated chains. The 87-base-pair reads could not distinguish some IMGT-functional V segments, including TRBV6-2 and TRBV6-3, so those segments were excluded. The sequencing pipeline was judged likely to have produced a cluster of highly shared sequence variants as a technical artifact. For the cohort, immune exposure information was limited to CMV serostatus. In an earlier analysis of more than 500 of the donors, most TCR beta V segments appeared in productive rearrangements about 87% or about 30% of the time, broadly matching IMGT annotations. Specific HLA alleles were associated with over 15,000 TCR beta sequences at a false discovery rate of 0.05 in a later analysis. In this cohort, only TCR beta chains were sequenced, and detectable features were limited by the absence of alpha or paired-chain data. Several of the top co-occurrence clusters appeared to be linked to parvovirus B19, influenza, CMV and Epstein-Barr virus, according to a later analysis. The study listed 164 TCR beta chains as associated with cytomegalovirus. Correlated functional status among segregating V segments might reflect linkage disequilibrium, but an unknown experimental factor could not be ruled out. While some public TCRs were present in many individuals, most TCR sequences turned up only very rarely across donors. Presence/absence analyses assumed roughly uniform sequencing depth across donors, an assumption that may not hold.

The receptor library was made with the immunoSEQ multiplex PCR assay. The multiplex PCR relied on a mix of 60 forward primers for TCR Vbeta segments and 13 reverse primers for TCR Jbeta segments. Amplification of the CDR3 region of rearranged TCR beta genes was performed with a multiplex PCR assay on genomic DNA. The Illumina HiSeq System was used to sequence the amplified TCR beta libraries as 87-base-pair reads. From the authors' description of their analysis: In a later analysis, roughly 80 million unique TCR beta chains were counted across the roughly 610 repertoires, and roughly 11 million of these chains were shared by at least two donors. Raw reads were error-corrected and collapsed into unique sequences with a nearest-neighbor algorithm that merged closely related sequences to remove PCR and sequencing errors. To assign V, D and J gene segments, CDR3 sequences were aligned to IMGT reference sequences. Each retained sequence needed at least a six-nucleotide match to both a V gene segment and a J gene segment. A rearrangement counted as productive if the CDR3 had no stop codons and remained in frame with V and J, and every other rearrangement counted as non-productive. CDR3 was defined according to IMGT convention as the region running from the second conserved V-encoded cysteine to the conserved J-encoded phenylalanine. The earlier analysis of 500 to 650 of the donors excluded any sequence lacking an unambiguous match to a single V gene segment. In an earlier analysis of approximately 590 of the donors, a V segment was called functional when productive rearrangements were above 56.7%, and segregating when the standard deviation between donors exceeded 5%. A statistical classification framework was built to diagnose cytomegalovirus status from the catalog of TCR beta chain sequences. A later analysis assigned V and J genes by comparing TCR nucleotide sequences with IMGT/GENE-DB human TR gene sequences. The TCRdist pipeline was used in a later analysis to assign CDR3 sequences and most-parsimonious VDJ recombination scenarios. A later analysis defined each TCR beta chain by its CDR3 amino acid sequence plus V-gene family, and excluded reads lacking a unique V-gene family. In a later analysis, a few hundred highly shared, low-generation-probability nucleotide sequences were removed to address suspected cross-contamination and a sequencing artifact. In a later analysis, a clonal expansion index for each public chain was calculated from normalized within-repertoire ranks of inferred template counts. A later analysis computed generation probabilities with a VDJ recombination model fitted to out-of-frame rearrangements, and checked the results against IGoR. In a later analysis, hypergeometric tests were used to score TCR-TCR, TCR-HLA and TCR-CMV co-occurrence, with a repertoire-size bias correction applied to TCR pairs. To estimate false discovery rates, a later analysis permuted the HLA or CMV assignments 20 times. A later analysis grouped co-occurring TCRs with DBSCAN, adding TCRdist sequence similarity when clustering within HLA-allele-positive subsets. Co-occurrence clustering excluded repertoires with fewer than 30,000 or more than 120,000 public chains, plus five with anomalous nucleotide sharing. What TCRdb holds here is the immuneACCESS table cut down to in-frame rearrangements. Part of the clones is not present; checked against another copy, under half of the missing clones reflect an unresolved V gene, and the others are unexplained. The V and J calls and clone size come from that table; D and trimming were worked out from the DNA. The sample table shows 60,000 to 70,000 clones, and roughly 75% are seen once. Roughly 7.7% of the sample is in the top ten clones.

As encoded in the germline V gene (reference sequence), CDR1 is MNHNY while CDR2 is SVGAGI. The CDR3 contains 15 residues, cysteine and phenylalanine counted. Here the CDR3 DNA is all that survives: 45 bases in frame from base 1. The trim is 5 bases for V and 4 bases for J, with a gap of 17 bases between the germline ends. This clone appeared a few times. Its antigen target is currently unknown. Per-nucleotide qualities are absent, and no much larger clonotype sits a single base away. The cohort consisted of 600 to 700 healthy bone marrow donors. All cohort members were sampled while nominally healthy, although unrecorded immune exposures were likely present. The donor tested CMV seropositive, placing the donor among the 289 seropositive members of the cohort. Each donor provided a peripheral blood sample, and peripheral blood mononuclear cells were used for TCR beta sequencing. Genomic DNA extraction from the blood cell samples was performed with the Qiagen DNeasy Blood Extraction Kit.

The V and J genes are TRBV6-6 and TRBJ1-2; the D gene is perhaps TRBD1, on 6 matching bases. The sequenced sample consisted of PBMCs. The source is a man in his 60s in good health and CMV-seropositive. The CDR3 region reads CASSPRQEARYGYTF. The DNA reads TGTGCCAGCAGTCCACGACAGGAAGCGCGCTATGGCTACACCTTC.